The clone carrying this T cell receptor (beta chain) occurred many times. The antigen is not known. Germline V gene sequence: CDR1 SQVTM, CDR2 ANQGSEA. The CDR3 is 14 residues long. Trimming removed 4 bases at V and 3 bases at J, with 16 bases between. The data stem from a study of CD8+CD57+ T cells in acquired aplastic anemia. About the study: Quantities of DNA derived from sorted CD4+ and CD8+ cells averaged approximately 3 ug.

Study-wide points: Patients showed no significant difference from controls in CD8+ Simpson's diversity. Patients and controls shared twenty-nine CD8+ CDR3 sequences, which appeared highly expressed in patients and within their immunodominant clones.

The template for TCR beta VDJ and CDR3 sequence profiling was genomic DNA. Each CDR3 protein is one row after TCRdb ran MiXCR on the reads. This sample has under 500,000 distinct CDR3 sequences, with roughly 34% found just once. An expansion of CD8+CD57+ cells by flow cytometry had been shown in patients chosen for sequencing. Severe acquired aplastic anemia was present in all patients. Sequencing was done on a sample of sorted CD4+, CD8+, or CD8+CD57+ T cells (not recorded which) from PBMCs. The chain couples TRBV29-1 to TRBJ2-7, with D possibly matching TRBD1 (5 bases). The sequence was collected from a human donor with aplastic anemia. Here the CDR3 reads CSVGMDAGIYEQYF. The CDR3 region has the DNA TGCAGCGTTGGTATGGACGCAGGGATCTACGAGCAGTACTTC.